These 24 T cell receptor beta chains were all obtained from the same sample, sequenced in a study of early T cells in non-severe SARS-CoV-2 infection. TCRdb recomputed calls from the 5' RACE reads with MiXCR, one row per CDR3 protein. The top ten hold less than 25% of the sample, which has 40,000 to 45,000 distinct CDR3 sequences, approximately 6.2% seen once. Here the sequenced sample was whole blood, taken at baseline. These receptors all come from an adult who was a healthcare worker with PCR-confirmed SARS-CoV-2 infection or an uninfected control (not recorded which).

This clonotype was seen many times. This sequence joins TRBV7-2 and TRBJ2-5, with unresolved D. The V end was cut by 5 bases, the J end by 6 bases, with 13 bases between. The CDR3 length is 13 residues. Germline V gives CDR1 SGHTA, CDR2 FQGNSA. CDR3 in amino acids: CASSLRVDKTQYF. CDR3 coding DNA: TGTGCCAGCAGCCTTCGGGTCGACAAGACCCAGTACTTC.

The gene calls are TRBV7-9 and TRBJ2-7; no clear D gene. Trimming cost V 3 bases and J 2 bases, with 8 bases left between them. The germline CDR1 and CDR2 sequences are SEHNR and FQNEAQ (reference sequence). This CDR3 has 13 residues. This CDR3 is CASSFTSAYEQYF. The CDR3 bases are TGTGCCAGCAGCTTTACCTCGGCCTACGAGCAGTACTTC.

The table lists this clonotype with many counts. The J gene is TRBJ2-1, the V gene TRBV19; 7 nucleotides line up with TRBD2. V was clipped by 6 bases and J by 0 bases; unmatched bases: 5. Germline assignment: CDR1 LNHDA and CDR2 SQIVND (reference sequence). CDR3 length: 15 amino acids. This CDR3 reads CASSVGLISYNEQFF. The CDR3 DNA follows: TGTGCCAGTAGCGTGGGACTAATCTCCTACAATGAGCAGTTCTTC.

The sample holds many counts of this clonotype. The rearrangement joins TRBV20-1 to TRBJ2-1; 9 bases agree with TRBD1. Germline CDR1 reads DFQATT; CDR2 reads SNEGSKA (reference sequence). The CDR3 consists of 13 residues. Losses at the gene ends were 6 bases for V and 3 bases for J; bases not matched to a gene: 3. DNA of the CDR3: TGCAGTGCCCTGGGACAGGGCTACAATGAGCAGTTCTTC. This gives the protein CSALGQGYNEQFF.

This clonotype has just a few counts. CDR3 nucleotides: TGTGCCAGTAGCTCGGCCGGGACCTACGAGCAGTACTTC. Its protein is CASSSAGTYEQYF. This rearrangement joins TRBV19 to TRBJ2-7; a weak D match, TRBD2 (5 bases). V was shortened by 6 bases and J by 2 bases, with 11 bases between the two germline ends. CDR3 length: 13 amino acids. CDR1 and CDR2 from the germline V gene are LNHDA and SQIVND (reference sequence).

This clonotype was detected many times. This chain connects TRBV7-2 to TRBJ2-1; 10 bases fit TRBD2. After removal of 6 bases from V and 8 bases from J, the junction contained 10 bases not matched to a gene. Germline CDR1 reads SGHTA; CDR2 reads FQGNSA. The CDR3 runs 15 residues. CDR3 sequence: CASRSGGASRDEQFF. DNA for the CDR3: TGTGCCAGCAGGAGCGGGGGGGCCTCGAGGGATGAGCAGTTCTTC.

This clonotype has ten or more counts. The chain couples TRBV9 to TRBJ1-3; D call uncertain. Between the trimmed V and J ends, which lost 3 bases and 4 bases, there was a span of 14 bases. This CDR3 has 15 amino acids. CDR1 is SGDLS, CDR2 YYNGEE, per germline. The chain's CDR3 is CASSGMGILGNTIYF. In DNA form, the CDR3 reads TGTGCCAGCAGCGGGATGGGTATACTAGGAAACACCATATATTTT.

This clonotype was detected only a few times. V gene TRBV12-3 or TRBV12-4 combines with J gene TRBJ1-1; D gene uncertain. This CDR3 has 13 residues. Deletions cut 6 bases from V and 0 bases from J, with 8 bases between. The CDR3 DNA sequence: TGTGCCAGCAGCCTGTACTTGAACACTGAAGCTTTCTTT. Translation gives CASSLYLNTEAFF.

This clonotype was counted ten times or more. The CDR3: CASSLRDRAFTGELFF. As DNA, the CDR3 is TGCGCCAGCAGCTTGCGGGACAGGGCGTTCACCGGGGAGCTGTTTTTT. V and J are TRBV5-1 and TRBJ2-2; 9 positions agree with TRBD1. V shed 1 base, J shed 4 bases, and the junction held 5 bases outside the gene matches. The CDR3 length is 16 residues. The germline V gene encodes CDR1 SGHRS and CDR2 YFSETQ. The variable domain in full, with the rest retrieved from reference TRBV5-1 and TRBJ2-2, is KAGVTQTPRYLIKTRGQQVTLSCSPISGHRSVSWYQQTPGQGLQFLFEYFSETQRNKGNFPGRFSGRQFSNSRSEMNVSTLELGDSALYLCASSLRDRAFTGELFFGEGSRLTVL.

Ten or more counts support this clonotype. CDR3 in amino acids: CASSVGSSGNTIYF. The CDR3 nucleotides read TGTGCCAGCTCCGTGGGGAGCTCTGGAAACACCATATATTTT. The gene calls are TRBV18 and TRBJ1-3; D is unresolved. Germline V gives CDR1 KGHSH, CDR2 LQKENI. Trimming took 6 bases from V and 0 from J, leaving 9 bases between them. The CDR3 sequence is 14 residues long.

Ten or more counts support this clonotype. V and J are TRBV20-1 and TRBJ2-1, with TRBD2 identical over 8 bases. The trim removed 1 base at V and 1 base at J, leaving 6 bases unmatched. The CDR3 sequence is 16 residues long. The germline V gene encodes CDR1 DFQATT and CDR2 SNEGSKA (reference sequence). The DNA for the CDR3 is TGCAGTGCTAGAGCCCGCGGGGGGCAATCCTACAATGAGCAGTTCTTC. Protein product: CSARARGGQSYNEQFF.

The chain carries TRBV7-9 and TRBJ2-5; D may be TRBD1 (6 bases). CDR1 and CDR2 from the germline V gene are SEHNR and FQNEAQ (reference sequence). V lost 1 base and J 3 bases, leaving 9 bases between the germline ends. The CDR3 runs 14 residues. CDR3 amino acids: CASSLGTVKETQYF. The DNA for the CDR3 is TGTGCCAGCAGCTTAGGGACAGTAAAAGAGACCCAGTACTTC.

This clonotype has ten or more counts. The chain joins TRBV5-1 to TRBJ2-3; 8 nucleotides match TRBD2. After removal of 3 bases from V and 5 bases from J, the junction contained 5 bases not matched to a gene. Germline loops: CDR1 SGHRS, CDR2 YFSETQ. This CDR3 is built from 14 residues. The CDR3 reads CASSSGGVGDTQYF. Here the CDR3 DNA reads TGCGCCAGCAGCTCCGGGGGGGTAGGAGATACGCAGTATTTT. Together with reference TRBV5-1 and TRBJ2-3, the CDR3 gives the full variable domain: KAGVTQTPRYLIKTRGQQVTLSCSPISGHRSVSWYQQTPGQGLQFLFEYFSETQRNKGNFPGRFSGRQFSNSRSEMNVSTLELGDSALYLCASSSGGVGDTQYFGPGTRLTVL.

The chain uses TRBV29-1 and TRBJ2-5; 8 bases align to TRBD1. CDR3 length: 13 amino acids. Germline trimming cut 5 bases from V and 5 bases from J; bases unmatched to any gene: 7. Per germline, CDR1 SQVTM and CDR2 ANQGSEA. The CDR3 DNA is TGCAGCGTTAGGCAGGGGGCTCGGGAGACCCAGTACTTC. Translation: CSVRQGARETQYF. Full variable domain (remainder filled in from reference TRBV29-1 and TRBJ2-5): SAVISQKPSRDICQRGTSLTIQCQVDSQVTMMFWYRQQPGQSLTLIATANQGSEATYESGFVIDKFPISRPNLTFSTLTVSNMSPEDSSIYLCSVRQGARETQYFGPGTRLLVL.

In its sample, this clonotype was seen many times. This chain joins TRBV20-1 and TRBJ2-7, with D maybe TRBD2 (6 bases). The CDR3 is 12 amino acids. Between the trimmed V and J ends, which lost 6 bases and 2 bases, there was a span of 11 bases. The V gene's germline CDR1 is DFQATT and CDR2 SNEGSKA (reference sequence). CDR3 DNA: TGCAGTGCGCGGGACCGAACCTACGAGCAGTACTTC. It translates to CSARDRTYEQYF.

Only a few counts were recorded for this clonotype. This sequence joins TRBV30 and TRBJ2-3; D unclear. The CDR3 is made up of 15 amino acids. V was clipped by 7 bases and J by 0 bases, with 17 bases between them. Germline V lookup: CDR1 GTSNPN, CDR2 SVGIG (reference sequence). In DNA, the CDR3 is TGTGCCTTTACTCCGAATGACTTCAGCACAGATACGCAGTATTTT. Its protein product is CAFTPNDFSTDTQYF.

This clonotype came up a few times. The gene calls are TRBV12-3 or TRBV12-4 and TRBJ2-3; D unresolved. The V end lost 7 bases, the J end lost 4 bases, and 6 bases lay between the germline ends. The CDR3 is made up of 11 amino acids. CDR3 sequence: CASKGSDTQYF. CDR3 sequence (DNA): TGTGCCAGCAAGGGATCAGATACGCAGTATTTT.

The rearrangement links TRBV3-1 to TRBJ1-2; TRBD1 aligns across 9 bases. The CDR3 totals 15 residues. V shed 4 bases, J shed 6 bases, and the junction held 9 bases outside the gene matches. In germline, CDR1 is LGHDT, CDR2 YNNKEL (reference sequence). CDR3 in amino acids: CASSPTGGSTDGYTF. In DNA, the CDR3 is TGTGCCAGCAGCCCTACAGGGGGCTCGACTGATGGCTACACCTTC.

This clonotype was seen a handful of times. This rearrangement joins TRBV6-1 to TRBJ2-2; tentatively, D is TRBD2 (6 bases). This CDR3 is built from 18 residues. Per germline, CDR1 MNHNS and CDR2 SASEGT. V dropped 7 bases and J dropped 5 bases, with 26 bases sitting between them. The CDR3 region is CASTRGVLAPKRTGELFF. CDR3 coding DNA: TGTGCCAGCACCAGAGGGGTACTAGCTCCTAAAAGGACCGGGGAGCTGTTTTTT.

This clonotype has a handful of counts. The gene calls are TRBV15 and TRBJ2-1, with 7 bases lining up with TRBD2. Looked up from germline, CDR1 is LNHNV and CDR2 is YYDKDF (reference sequence). The trim removed 0 bases at V and 1 base at J, leaving 6 bases unmatched. The CDR3 length is 17 residues. This CDR3 reads CATSRDHPGGSYNEQFF. Here the CDR3 DNA reads TGTGCCACCAGCAGAGATCATCCGGGAGGATCCTACAATGAGCAGTTCTTC.

This clonotype appeared many times. The genes are TRBV20-1 and TRBJ1-5; unclear D gene. Trimming took 4 bases from V and 10 from J, leaving 14 bases between them. Germline CDR1 reads DFQATT; CDR2 reads SNEGSKA (reference sequence). The CDR3 covers 12 residues. CDR3 residues: CSAKEGRFPQHF. The CDR3 DNA reads TGCAGTGCTAAGGAGGGCAGGTTCCCCCAGCATTTT.

This clonotype was detected only a few times. The rearrangement joins TRBV12-3 or TRBV12-4 to TRBJ2-3; TRBD2 is a possible D gene (7 bases). With 1 base removed from V and 0 bases from J, the gap between germline ends came to 14 bases. The CDR3 length is 17 residues. CDR3 nucleotides: TGTGCCAGCAGTTTAGGTCGGGGGGCAGCAAGCACAGATACGCAGTATTTT. Protein: CASSLGRGAASTDTQYF.

V and J are TRBV18 and TRBJ2-2; a weak D match, TRBD1 (7 bases). Germline V CDR1 and CDR2: KGHSH, LQKENI. V lost 3 bases, J lost 2 bases, and 16 bases lay in between. CDR3 size: 17 residues. CDR3 bases: TGTGCCAGCTCACCTACGCAGGGGGGAAGAAACACCGGGGAGCTGTTTTTT. Amino acid sequence: CASSPTQGGRNTGELFF.

The rearrangement joins TRBV15 to TRBJ2-5, with TRBD2 identical over 11 bases. The CDR3 length is 15 residues. Germline V CDR1 and CDR2: LNHNV, YYDKDF (reference sequence). V dropped 4 bases and J dropped 5; count of bases not matched to a gene: 6. DNA for the CDR3: TGTGCCACCAGCACATTAGCGGGGGGGCCGGAGACCCAGTACTTC. Translating gives CATSTLAGGPETQYF.